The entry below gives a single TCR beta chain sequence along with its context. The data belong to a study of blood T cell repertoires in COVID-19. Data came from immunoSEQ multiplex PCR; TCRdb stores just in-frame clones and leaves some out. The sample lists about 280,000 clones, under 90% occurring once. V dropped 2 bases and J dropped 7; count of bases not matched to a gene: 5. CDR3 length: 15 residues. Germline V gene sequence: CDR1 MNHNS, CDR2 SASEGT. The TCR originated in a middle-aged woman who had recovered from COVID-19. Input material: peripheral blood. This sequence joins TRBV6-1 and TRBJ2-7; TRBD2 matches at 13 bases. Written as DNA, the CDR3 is TGTGCCAGCAGTGAAATGGGACTAGCGGGGTCAGAGCAGTACTTC. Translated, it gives CASSEMGLAGSEQYF.